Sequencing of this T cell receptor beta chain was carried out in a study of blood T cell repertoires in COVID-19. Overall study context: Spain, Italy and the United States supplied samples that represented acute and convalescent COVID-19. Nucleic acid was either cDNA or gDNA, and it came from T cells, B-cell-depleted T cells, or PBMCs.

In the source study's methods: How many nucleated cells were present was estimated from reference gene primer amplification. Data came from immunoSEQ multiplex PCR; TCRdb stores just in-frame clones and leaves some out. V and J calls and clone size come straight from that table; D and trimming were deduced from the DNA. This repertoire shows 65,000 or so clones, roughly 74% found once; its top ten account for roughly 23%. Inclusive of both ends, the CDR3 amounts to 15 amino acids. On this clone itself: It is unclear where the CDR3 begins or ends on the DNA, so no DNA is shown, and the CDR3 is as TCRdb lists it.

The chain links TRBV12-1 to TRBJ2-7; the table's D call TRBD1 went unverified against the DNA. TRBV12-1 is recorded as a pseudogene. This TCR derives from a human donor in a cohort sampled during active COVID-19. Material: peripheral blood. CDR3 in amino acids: CASSFAAGAAYEQYF.